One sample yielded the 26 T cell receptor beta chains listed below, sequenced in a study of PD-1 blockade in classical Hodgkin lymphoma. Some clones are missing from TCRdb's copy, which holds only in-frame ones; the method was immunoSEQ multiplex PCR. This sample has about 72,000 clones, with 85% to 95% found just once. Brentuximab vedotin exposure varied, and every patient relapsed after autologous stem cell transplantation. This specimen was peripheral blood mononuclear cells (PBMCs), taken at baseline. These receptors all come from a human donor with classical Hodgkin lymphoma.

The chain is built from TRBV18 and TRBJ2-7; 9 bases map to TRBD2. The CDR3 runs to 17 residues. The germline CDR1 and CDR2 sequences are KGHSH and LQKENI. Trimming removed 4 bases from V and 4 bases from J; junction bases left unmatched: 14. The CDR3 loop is CASSRVGVAGDGYEQYF. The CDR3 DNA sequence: TGTGCCAGCTCACGTGTGGGGGTAGCGGGAGACGGGTACGAGCAGTACTTC.

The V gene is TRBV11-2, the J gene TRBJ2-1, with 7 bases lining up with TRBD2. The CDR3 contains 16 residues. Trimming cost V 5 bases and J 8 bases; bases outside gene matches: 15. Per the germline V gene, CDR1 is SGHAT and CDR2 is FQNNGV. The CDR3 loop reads CASSTRTGGRSYEQFF. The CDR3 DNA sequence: TGTGCCAGCAGCACCCGGACTGGCGGGAGATCCTATGAGCAGTTCTTC. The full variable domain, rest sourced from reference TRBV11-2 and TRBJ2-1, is EAGVAQSPRYKIIEKRQSVAFWCNPISGHATLYWYQQILGQGPKLLIQFQNNGVVDDSQLPKDRFSAERLKGVDSTLKIQPAKLEDSAVYLCASSTRTGGRSYEQFFGPGTRLTVL.

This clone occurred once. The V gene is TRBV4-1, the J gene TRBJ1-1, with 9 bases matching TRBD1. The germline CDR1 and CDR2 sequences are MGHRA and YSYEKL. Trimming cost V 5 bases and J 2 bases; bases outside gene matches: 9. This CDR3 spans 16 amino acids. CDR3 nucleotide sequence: TGCGCCAGCAGCTCGGGAGGACAGGGGACAAACACTGAAGCTTTCTTT. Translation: CASSSGGQGTNTEAFF.

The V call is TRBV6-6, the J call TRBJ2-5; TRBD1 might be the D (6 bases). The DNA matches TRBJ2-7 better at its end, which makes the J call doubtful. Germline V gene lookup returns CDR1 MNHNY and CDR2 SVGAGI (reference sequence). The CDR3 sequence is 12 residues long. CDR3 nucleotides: TGTGCCAGCAGTCCTACAGGGCACGAGCAGTACTTC. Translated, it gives CASSPTGHEQYF.

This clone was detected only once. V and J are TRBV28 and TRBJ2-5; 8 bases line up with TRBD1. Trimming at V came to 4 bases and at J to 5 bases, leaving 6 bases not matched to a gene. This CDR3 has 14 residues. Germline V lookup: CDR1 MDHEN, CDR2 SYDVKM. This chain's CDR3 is CASSSGGAGETQYF. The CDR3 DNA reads TGTGCCAGCAGTTCAGGGGGCGCGGGGGAGACCCAGTACTTC.

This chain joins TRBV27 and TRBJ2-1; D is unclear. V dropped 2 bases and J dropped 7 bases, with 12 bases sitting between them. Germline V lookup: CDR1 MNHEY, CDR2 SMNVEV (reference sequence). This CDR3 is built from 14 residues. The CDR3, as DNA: TGTGCCAGCAGTTTAAGTAGACTGCTGAATGAGCAGTTCTTC. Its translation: CASSLSRLLNEQFF.

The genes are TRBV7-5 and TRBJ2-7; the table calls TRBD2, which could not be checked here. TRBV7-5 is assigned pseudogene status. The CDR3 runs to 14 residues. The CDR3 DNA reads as TGTGTCAGAAGCTTAGGAAGACTAGGCTCCGAGCAGTACTTC. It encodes CVRSLGRLGSEQYF.

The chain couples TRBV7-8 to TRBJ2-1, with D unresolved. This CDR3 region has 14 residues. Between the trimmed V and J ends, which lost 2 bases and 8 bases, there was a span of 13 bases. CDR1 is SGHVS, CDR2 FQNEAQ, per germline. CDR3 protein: CASSLRASKDEQFF. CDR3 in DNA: TGTGCCAGCAGCTTACGGGCTAGTAAAGATGAGCAGTTCTTC.

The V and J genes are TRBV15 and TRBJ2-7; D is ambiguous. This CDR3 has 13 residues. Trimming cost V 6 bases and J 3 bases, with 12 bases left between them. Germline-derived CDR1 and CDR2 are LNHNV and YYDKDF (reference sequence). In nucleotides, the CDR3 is TGTGCCACCAGGGGAAGTCCTGGCTACGAGCAGTACTTC. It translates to CATRGSPGYEQYF.

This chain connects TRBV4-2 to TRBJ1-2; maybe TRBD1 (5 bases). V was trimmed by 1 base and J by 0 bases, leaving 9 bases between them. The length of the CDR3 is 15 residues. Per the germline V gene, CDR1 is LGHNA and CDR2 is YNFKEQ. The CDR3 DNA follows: TGTGCCAGCAGCCAAGTTGGGACTACTAACTATGGCTACACCTTC. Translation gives CASSQVGTTNYGYTF.

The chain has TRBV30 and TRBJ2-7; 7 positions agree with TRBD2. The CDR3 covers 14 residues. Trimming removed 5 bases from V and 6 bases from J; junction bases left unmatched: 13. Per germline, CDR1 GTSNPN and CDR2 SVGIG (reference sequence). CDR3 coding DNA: TGTGCCTGGGCTGTAGGGGCGGGAGAGGGCGAGCAGTACTTC. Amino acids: CAWAVGAGEGEQYF.

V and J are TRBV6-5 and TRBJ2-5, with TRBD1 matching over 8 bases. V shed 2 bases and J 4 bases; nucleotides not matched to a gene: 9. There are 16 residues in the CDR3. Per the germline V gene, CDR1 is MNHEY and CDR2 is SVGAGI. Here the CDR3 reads CASSYGTGHLGETQYF. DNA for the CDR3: TGTGCCAGCAGTTACGGGACAGGTCACCTTGGAGAGACCCAGTACTTC.

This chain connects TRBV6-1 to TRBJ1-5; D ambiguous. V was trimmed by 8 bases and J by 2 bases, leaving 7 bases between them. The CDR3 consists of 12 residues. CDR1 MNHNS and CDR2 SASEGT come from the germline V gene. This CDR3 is CASHKGNQPQHF. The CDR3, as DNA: TGTGCCAGCCACAAAGGCAATCAGCCCCAGCATTTT.

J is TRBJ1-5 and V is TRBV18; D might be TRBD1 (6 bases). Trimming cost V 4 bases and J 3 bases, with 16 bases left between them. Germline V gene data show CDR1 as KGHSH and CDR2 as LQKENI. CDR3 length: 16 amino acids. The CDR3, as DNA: TGTGCCAGCTCACTCCAACAGGGTCTCTTCAATCAGCCCCAGCATTTT. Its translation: CASSLQQGLFNQPQHF.

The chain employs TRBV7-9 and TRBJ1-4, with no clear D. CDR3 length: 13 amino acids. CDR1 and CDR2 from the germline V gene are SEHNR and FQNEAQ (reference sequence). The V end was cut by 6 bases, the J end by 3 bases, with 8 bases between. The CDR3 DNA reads TGTGCCAGCAGAACGGGCCCTAATGAAAAACTGTTTTTT. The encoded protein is CASRTGPNEKLFF.

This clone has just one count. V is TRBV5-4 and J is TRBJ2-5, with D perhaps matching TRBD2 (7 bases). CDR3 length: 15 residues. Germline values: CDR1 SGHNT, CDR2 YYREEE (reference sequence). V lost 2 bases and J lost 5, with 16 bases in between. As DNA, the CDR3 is TGTGCCAGCAGCTTTTACAGGGAGGGGCGTGAGACCCAGTACTTC. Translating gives CASSFYREGRETQYF.

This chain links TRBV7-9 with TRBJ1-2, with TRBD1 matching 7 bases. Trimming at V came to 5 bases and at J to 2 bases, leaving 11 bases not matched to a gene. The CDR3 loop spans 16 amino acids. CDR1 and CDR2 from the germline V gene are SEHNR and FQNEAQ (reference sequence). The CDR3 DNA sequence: TGTGCCAGCAGCGGAGGAGGACAGGCGTCAAACTATGGCTACACCTTC. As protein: CASSGGGQASNYGYTF. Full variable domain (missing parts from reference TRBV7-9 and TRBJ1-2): DTGVSQNPRHKITKRGQNVTFRCDPISEHNRLYWYRQTLGQGPEFLTYFQNEAQLEKSRLLSDRFSAERPKGSFSTLEIQRTEQGDSAMYLCASSGGGQASNYGYTFGSGTRLTVV.

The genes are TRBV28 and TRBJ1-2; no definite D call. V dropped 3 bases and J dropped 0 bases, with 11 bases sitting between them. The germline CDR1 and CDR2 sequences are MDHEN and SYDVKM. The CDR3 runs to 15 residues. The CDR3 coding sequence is TGTGCCAGCAGTTTGGCCCAGTCCGCTAACTATGGCTACACCTTC. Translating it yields CASSLAQSANYGYTF.

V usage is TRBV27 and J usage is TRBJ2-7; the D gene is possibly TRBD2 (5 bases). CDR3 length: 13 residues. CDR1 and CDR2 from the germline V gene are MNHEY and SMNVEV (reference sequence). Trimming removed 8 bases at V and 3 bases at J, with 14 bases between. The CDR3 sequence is CASRGSGDYEQYF. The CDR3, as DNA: TGTGCCAGCCGTGGGAGTGGAGACTACGAGCAGTACTTC.

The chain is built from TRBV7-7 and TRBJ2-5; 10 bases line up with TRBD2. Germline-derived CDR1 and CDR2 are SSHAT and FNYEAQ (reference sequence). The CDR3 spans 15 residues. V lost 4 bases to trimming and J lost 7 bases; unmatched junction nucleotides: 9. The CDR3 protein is CASSSSSGGAGTQYF. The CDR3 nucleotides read TGTGCCAGCAGCTCCTCAAGCGGGGGGGCCGGGACCCAGTACTTC.

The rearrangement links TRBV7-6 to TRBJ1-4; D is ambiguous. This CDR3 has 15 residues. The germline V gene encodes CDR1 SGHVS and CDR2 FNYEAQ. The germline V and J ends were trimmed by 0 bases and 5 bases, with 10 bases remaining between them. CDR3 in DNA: TGTGCCAGCAGCTTAGCGCTGGTCGGGAATGAAAAACTGTTTTTT. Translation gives CASSLALVGNEKLFF.

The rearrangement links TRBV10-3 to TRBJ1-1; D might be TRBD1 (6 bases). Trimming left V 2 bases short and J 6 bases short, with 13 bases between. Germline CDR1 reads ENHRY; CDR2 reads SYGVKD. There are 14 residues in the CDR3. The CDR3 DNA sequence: TGTGCCATCAGTGAGGTTGGGGGCGCCGCTGAAGCTTTCTTT. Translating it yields CAISEVGGAAEAFF.

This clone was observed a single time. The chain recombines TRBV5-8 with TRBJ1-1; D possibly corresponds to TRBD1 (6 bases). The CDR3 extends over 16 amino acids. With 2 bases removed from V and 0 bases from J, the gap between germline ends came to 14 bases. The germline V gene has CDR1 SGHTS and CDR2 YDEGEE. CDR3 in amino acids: CASSLRGLFMNTEAFF. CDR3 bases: TGTGCCAGCAGCTTAAGGGGGTTGTTTATGAACACTGAAGCTTTCTTT.

This CDR3 is CASSQDGTTGELFF. As DNA, the CDR3 is TGCGCCAGCAGCCAAGACGGGACCACCGGGGAGCTGTTTTTT. This sequence joins TRBV4-1 and TRBJ2-2; D could derive from TRBD1 or TRBD2 (5 bases each). The CDR3 totals 14 residues. V was cut by 0 bases and J by 4 bases, with 6 bases left in between. Per germline, CDR1 MGHRA and CDR2 YSYEKL.

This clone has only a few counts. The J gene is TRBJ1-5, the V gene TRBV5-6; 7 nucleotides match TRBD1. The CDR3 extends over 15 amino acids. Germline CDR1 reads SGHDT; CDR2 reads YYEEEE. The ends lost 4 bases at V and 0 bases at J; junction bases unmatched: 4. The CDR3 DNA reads TGTGCCAGCAGCCCCCAGGGGGATAGCAATCAGCCCCAGCATTTT. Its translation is CASSPQGDSNQPQHF.

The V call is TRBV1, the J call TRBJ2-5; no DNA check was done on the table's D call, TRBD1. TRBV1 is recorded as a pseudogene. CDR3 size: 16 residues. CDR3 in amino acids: CTSSQETGLQQETQYF. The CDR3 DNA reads TGCACCAGCAGCCAAGAAACAGGGCTCCAACAAGAGACCCAGTACTTC.